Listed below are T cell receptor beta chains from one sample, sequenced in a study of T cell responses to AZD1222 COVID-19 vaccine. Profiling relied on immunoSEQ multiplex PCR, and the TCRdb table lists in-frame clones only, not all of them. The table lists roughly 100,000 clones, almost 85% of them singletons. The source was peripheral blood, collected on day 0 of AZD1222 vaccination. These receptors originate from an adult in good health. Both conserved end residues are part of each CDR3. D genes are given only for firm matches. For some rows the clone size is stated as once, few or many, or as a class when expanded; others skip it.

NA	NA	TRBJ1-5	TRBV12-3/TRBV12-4	CASSFGGNQPQHF	TGTGCCAGCAGTTTTGGTGGTAATCAGCCCCAGCATTTT
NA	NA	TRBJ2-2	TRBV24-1	CATSDWNSGRPGELFF	TGTGCCACCAGTGATTGGAATAGCGGTCGCCCCGGGGAGCTGTTTTTT
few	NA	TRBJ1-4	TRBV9	CASSAQPGNNEKLFF	TGTGCCAGCAGCGCCCAGCCTGGTAATAATGAAAAACTGTTTTTT
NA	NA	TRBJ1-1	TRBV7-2	CASSLVYLSGSAAFF	TGTGCCAGCAGCTTAGTTTATCTGTCAGGGTCTGCAGCTTTCTTT
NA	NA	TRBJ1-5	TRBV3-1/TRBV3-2	CASSPTGNQPQHF	TGTGCCAGCAGCCCTACAGGGAATCAGCCCCAGCATTTT
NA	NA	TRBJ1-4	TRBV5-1	CASSPSVGGLEKLFF	TGCGCCAGCAGCCCCTCTGTGGGGGGTTTGGAAAAACTGTTTTTT
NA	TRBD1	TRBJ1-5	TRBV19	CATSRGLYQPQHF	TGTGCCACATCCAGGGGGCTCTATCAGCCCCAGCATTTT
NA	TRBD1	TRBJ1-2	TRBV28	CASRPTGQTVYGYTF	TGTGCCAGCAGACCCACGGGACAGACAGTCTATGGCTACACCTTC
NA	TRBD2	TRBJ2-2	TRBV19	CASSTLAGVGELFF	TGTGCCAGTAGTACACTAGCGGGAGTCGGGGAGCTGTTTTTT
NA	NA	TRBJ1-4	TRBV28	CASGPNSNIHEKLFF	TGTGCCAGCGGGCCGAACTCAAACATTCATGAAAAACTGTTTTTT
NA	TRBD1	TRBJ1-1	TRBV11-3	CASSFSSTGGYTEAFF	TGTGCCAGCAGCTTCAGTTCGACAGGGGGCTACACTGAAGCTTTCTTT
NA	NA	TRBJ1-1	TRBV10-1	CASSEGGSTEAFF	TGCGCCAGCAGTGAGGGGGGGAGCACTGAAGCTTTCTTT
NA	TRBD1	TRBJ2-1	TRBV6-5	CASSYYRGHNEQFF	TGTGCCAGCAGTTACTACAGGGGACACAATGAGCAGTTCTTC
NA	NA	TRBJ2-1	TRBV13	CAPARGDDEQFF	TGTGCCCCCGCCAGGGGGGATGATGAGCAGTTCTTC
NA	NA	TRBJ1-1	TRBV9	CASSQGVGGFNTEAFF	TGTGCCAGCAGCCAAGGAGTGGGGGGGTTTAACACTGAAGCTTTCTTT
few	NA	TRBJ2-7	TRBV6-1	CASSEKAEQYF	TGTGCCAGCAGTGAAAAGGCGGAGCAGTACTTC
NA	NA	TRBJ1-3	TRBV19	CASSIIGGSGNTIYF	TGTGCCAGTAGCATTATAGGGGGGTCTGGAAACACCATATATTTT
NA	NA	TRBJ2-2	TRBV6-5	CASRPPGGVAGELFF	TGTGCCAGCAGGCCCCCTGGCGGGGTCGCCGGGGAGCTGTTTTTT
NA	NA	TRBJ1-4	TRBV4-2	CASSQEVLMGGKLFF	TGTGCCAGCAGCCAAGAGGTCCTTATGGGGGGAAAACTGTTTTTT
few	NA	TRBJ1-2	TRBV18	CASTSTRQVGGYTF	TGTGCCAGCACGTCGACACGACAGGTCGGTGGCTACACCTTC
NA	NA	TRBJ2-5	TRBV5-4	CASSLKGGNQETQYF	TGTGCCAGCAGCTTGAAGGGTGGGAACCAAGAGACCCAGTACTTC
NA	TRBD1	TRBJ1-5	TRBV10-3	CAVQGEFNQPQHF	TGTGCCGTACAGGGGGAGTTCAATCAGCCCCAGCATTTT
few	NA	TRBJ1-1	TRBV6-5	CASRSTGLTTEAFF	TGTGCCAGCAGGAGTACAGGGCTGACTACTGAAGCTTTCTTT
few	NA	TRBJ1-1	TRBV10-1	CASSESTSEAFF	TGCGCCAGCAGTGAGTCGACCAGTGAAGCTTTCTTT
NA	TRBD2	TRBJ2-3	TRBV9	CASSAWGGTSTDTQYF	TGTGCCAGCAGTGCCTGGGGGGGAACTAGCACAGATACGCAGTATTTT
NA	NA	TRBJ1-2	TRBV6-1	CASSEALGGRLYGYTF	TGTGCCAGCAGTGAAGCGCTCGGGGGACGGTTGTATGGCTACACCTTC
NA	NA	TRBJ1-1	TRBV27	CASSLFVGGENTEAFF	TGTGCCAGCAGTTTATTTGTAGGGGGTGAGAACACTGAAGCTTTCTTT
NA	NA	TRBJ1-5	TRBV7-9	CASSVAGGGQPQHF	TGTGCCAGCAGCGTAGCAGGAGGGGGTCAGCCCCAGCATTTT
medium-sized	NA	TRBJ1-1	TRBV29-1	CSGGEGGGTEAFF	TGCAGCGGCGGAGAGGGAGGGGGCACTGAAGCTTTCTTT
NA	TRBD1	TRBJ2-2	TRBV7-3	CASSLRQGATPGELFF	TGTGCCAGCAGCTTAAGGCAGGGGGCTACCCCCGGGGAGCTGTTTTTT
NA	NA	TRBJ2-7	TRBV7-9	CASSLGSYEQYF	TGTGCCAGCAGCTTAGGTTCCTACGAGCAGTACTTC
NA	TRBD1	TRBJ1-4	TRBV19	CASTPGQGDEKLFF	TGTGCCAGTACACCGGGACAGGGAGATGAAAAACTGTTTTTT
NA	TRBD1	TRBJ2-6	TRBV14	CASSQGTGQTGANVLTF	TGTGCCAGCAGCCAAGGGACAGGGCAAACTGGGGCCAACGTCCTGACTTTC
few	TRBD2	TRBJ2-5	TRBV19	CASSRMGGRADETQYF	TGTGCCAGTAGTAGGATGGGGGGGAGGGCCGATGAGACCCAGTACTTC
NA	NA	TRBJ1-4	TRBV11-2	CASSARLEVEKLFF	TGTGCCAGCAGCGCCCGTTTAGAGGTGGAAAAACTGTTTTTT
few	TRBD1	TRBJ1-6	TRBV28	CASSLQTGALKAPLHF	TGTGCCAGCAGTTTACAAACAGGGGCGCTAAAGGCACCCCTCCACTTT
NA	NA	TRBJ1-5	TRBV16	CASSQEGNGWPQHF	TGTGCCAGCAGCCAAGAGGGGAACGGATGGCCCCAGCATTTT
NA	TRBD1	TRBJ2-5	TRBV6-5	CASSYLTGQETQYF	TGTGCCAGCAGTTACCTGACAGGGCAGGAGACCCAGTACTTC
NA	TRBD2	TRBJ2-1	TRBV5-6	CASRSGTSGLDEQFF	TGTGCCAGCAGATCCGGGACTAGCGGTCTCGATGAGCAGTTCTTC
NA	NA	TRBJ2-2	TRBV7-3	CASRGLGGELFF	TGTGCCAGCAGGGGGCTCGGCGGGGAGCTGTTTTTT
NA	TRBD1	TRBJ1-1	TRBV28	CASSLTGTGRRQAFF	TGTGCCAGCAGTTTGACCGGGACAGGGCGACGCCAAGCTTTCTTT
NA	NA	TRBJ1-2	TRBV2	CASSADRPGPESYTF	TGTGCCAGCAGTGCTGACCGACCGGGACCTGAGAGCTACACCTTC
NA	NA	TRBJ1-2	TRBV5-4	CASSLSGTGYGYTF	TGTGCCAGCAGCCTATCCGGGACGGGATATGGCTACACCTTC
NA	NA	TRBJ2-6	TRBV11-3	CASSLSGAGVGSGANVLTF	TGTGCCAGCAGCTTAAGTGGAGCAGGGGTGGGGTCTGGGGCCAACGTCCTGACTTTC
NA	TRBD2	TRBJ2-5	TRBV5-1	CASSLNSGGGRETQYF	TGCGCCAGCAGCTTGAACTCGGGGGGTGGCCGGGAGACCCAGTACTTC
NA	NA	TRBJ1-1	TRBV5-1	CASSLQGSTEAFF	TGCGCCAGCAGCTTGCAGGGATCCACTGAAGCTTTCTTT
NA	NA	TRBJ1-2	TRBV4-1	CASSQQGWYGYTF	TGCGCCAGCAGCCAACAGGGGTGGTATGGCTACACCTTC
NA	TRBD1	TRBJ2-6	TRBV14	CASSQTGFGANVLTF	TGTGCCAGCAGCCAGACAGGGTTTGGGGCCAACGTCCTGACTTTC
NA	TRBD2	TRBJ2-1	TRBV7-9	CASSSGASYNEQFF	TGTGCCAGCAGTAGCGGGGCCTCCTACAATGAGCAGTTCTTC
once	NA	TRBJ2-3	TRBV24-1	CATSTAGDFTDTQYF	TGTGCCACCAGTACCGCAGGGGACTTCACAGATACGCAGTATTTT
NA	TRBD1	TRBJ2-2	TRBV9	CASSRTGENTGELFF	TGTGCCAGCAGCCGGACAGGGGAGAACACCGGGGAGCTGTTTTTT
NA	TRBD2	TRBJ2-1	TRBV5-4	CASSPTSIDEQFF	TGTGCCAGCAGCCCGACTAGCATCGATGAGCAGTTCTTC
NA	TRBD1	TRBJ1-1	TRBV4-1	CASSQDHQGGYGNTEAFF	TGCGCCAGCAGCCAAGATCACCAGGGGGGCTACGGGAACACTGAAGCTTTCTTT
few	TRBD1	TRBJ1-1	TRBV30	CAGGLDRATEAFF	TGTGCCGGGGGGCTGGACAGGGCCACTGAAGCTTTCTTT
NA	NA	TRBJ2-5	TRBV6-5	CASRDLTTETQYF	TGTGCCAGCAGGGACTTAACTACAGAGACCCAGTACTTC
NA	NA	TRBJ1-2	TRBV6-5	CASTEGPVYGYTF	TGTGCCAGCACCGAAGGGCCGGTTTATGGCTACACCTTC
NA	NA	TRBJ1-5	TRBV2	CASSEGRASNQPQHF	TGTGCCAGCAGTGAAGGGAGGGCTAGCAATCAGCCCCAGCATTTT